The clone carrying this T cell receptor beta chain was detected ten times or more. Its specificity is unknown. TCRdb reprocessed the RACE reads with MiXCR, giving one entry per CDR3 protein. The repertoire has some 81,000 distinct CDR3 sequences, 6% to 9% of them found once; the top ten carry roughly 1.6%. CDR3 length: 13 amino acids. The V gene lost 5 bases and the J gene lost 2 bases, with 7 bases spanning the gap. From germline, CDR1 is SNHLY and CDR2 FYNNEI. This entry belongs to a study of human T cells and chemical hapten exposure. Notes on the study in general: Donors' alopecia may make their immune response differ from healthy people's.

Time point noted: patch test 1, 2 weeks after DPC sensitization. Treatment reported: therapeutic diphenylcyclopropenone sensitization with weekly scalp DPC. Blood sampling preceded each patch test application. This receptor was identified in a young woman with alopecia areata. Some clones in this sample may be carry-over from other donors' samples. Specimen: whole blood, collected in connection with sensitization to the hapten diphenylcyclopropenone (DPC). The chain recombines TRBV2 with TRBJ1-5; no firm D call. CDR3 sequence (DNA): TGTGCCAGCAGTATAGAACGCAATCAGCCCCAGCATTTT. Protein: CASSIERNQPQHF.